Listed here are 8 T cell receptor beta chains from one sample, sequenced in a study of T cell responses to AZD1222 COVID-19 vaccine. Only in-frame clones appear in the TCRdb table, and some are missing; sequencing was by immunoSEQ multiplex PCR. Among around 140,000 clones listed, roughly nine tenths were seen once. Source: peripheral blood, taken on day 0 of AZD1222 vaccination. The receptors derive from an adult in good health.

This chain links TRBV5-1 with TRBJ2-1; weak D call: TRBD2 (6 bases). Deletions cut 1 base from V and 0 bases from J, with 11 bases between. This CDR3 is 16 amino acids long. Germline CDR1 SGHRS, CDR2 YFSETQ. The CDR3 DNA reads as TGCGCCAGCAGCTTGATAGCGGCCAGCTCCTACAATGAGCAGTTCTTC. Translated: CASSLIAASSYNEQFF.

The V and J genes are TRBV19 and TRBJ1-2; 7 nucleotides match TRBD1. The CDR3 contains 13 residues. V lost 6 bases to trimming and J lost 6 bases; unmatched junction nucleotides: 7. Germline V gene sequence: CDR1 LNHDA, CDR2 SQIVND (reference sequence). The CDR3 DNA is TGTGCCAGTAGGCCTACAGGGGAGGATGGCTACACCTTC. It encodes CASRPTGEDGYTF.

The chain links TRBV7-9 to TRBJ2-1; the D is unclear. CDR1 is SEHNR, CDR2 FQNEAQ, per germline (reference sequence). V lost 1 base, J lost 6 bases, and 7 bases lay in between. The CDR3 extends over 13 amino acids. This chain's CDR3 is CASSLGASNEQFF. The CDR3 nucleotides read TGTGCCAGCAGCTTAGGGGCGAGCAATGAGCAGTTCTTC.

The chain uses TRBV5-8 and TRBJ2-3; D not resolved. Trimming pared 2 bases from V and 2 bases from J, leaving 9 bases between. The CDR3 covers 14 residues. Germline values: CDR1 SGHTS, CDR2 YDEGEE. DNA for the CDR3: TGTGCCAGCAGCTTTAGCAAAATCACAGATACGCAGTATTTT. Residues: CASSFSKITDTQYF. Supplemented by reference TRBV5-8 and TRBJ2-3, the full variable domain reads EAGVTQSPTHLIKTRGQQATLRCSPISGHTSVYWYQQALGLGLQFLLWYDEGEERNRGNFPPRFSGRQFPNYSSELNVNALELEDSALYLCASSFSKITDTQYFGPGTRLTVL.

V and J are TRBV27 and TRBJ2-7; 7 nucleotides agree with TRBD1. CDR3 size: 15 residues. Germline V gene sequence: CDR1 MNHEY, CDR2 SMNVEV (reference sequence). Trimming removed 6 bases from V and 2 bases from J; junction bases left unmatched: 10. The CDR3 region has the DNA TGTGCCAGCAGCCATTACCCGGGACAGACCTACGAGCAGTACTTC. Translating it yields CASSHYPGQTYEQYF.

The rearrangement uses TRBV11-2 and TRBJ2-7; D remains ambiguous. The CDR3 runs to 14 residues. Deletions cut 6 bases from V and 3 bases from J, with 15 bases between. Germline assignment: CDR1 SGHAT and CDR2 FQNNGV. The CDR3 region has the DNA TGTGCCAGCAGTCCAATTACTGTGGGCTACGAGCAGTACTTC. Translated: CASSPITVGYEQYF.

V and J are TRBV11-1 and TRBJ2-1; D is unclear. The germline V and J ends were trimmed by 2 bases and 6 bases, with 17 bases remaining between them. The CDR3 extends over 16 amino acids. Germline-derived CDR1 and CDR2 are SGHAT and FQDESV (reference sequence). CDR3 DNA: TGTGCCAGCAGCTTACTCGGTGCGGATAACGGCAATGAGCAGTTCTTC. This gives the protein CASSLLGADNGNEQFF.

This chain joins TRBV28 and TRBJ2-1, with D possibly being TRBD2 (5 bases). The CDR3 covers 15 residues. V gave up 5 bases and J gave up 7 bases, with 18 bases separating them. In germline, CDR1 is MDHEN, CDR2 SYDVKM. The CDR3 coding sequence is TGTGCCAGCAGTGACGCGAGGGCAATCACGAATGAGCAGTTCTTC. It specifies CASSDARAITNEQFF.